This record looks at one TCR beta chain sequence and its context. The data belong to a study of CD8 T cells in ankylosing spondylitis. Germline V gene lookup returns CDR1 LGHDT and CDR2 YNNKEL (reference sequence). The CDR3 contains 15 residues. With 1 base removed from V and 3 bases from J, the gap between germline ends came to 13 bases. Construction of TCR beta libraries was performed using quantitative 5'-RACE with molecular barcodes. Each CDR3 protein gets one entry after TCRdb re-called the 5' RACE reads with MiXCR. The sample lists tens of thousands of distinct CDR3 sequences, 8% to 13% occurring once.

Sequenced input: blood, either unsorted or a sorted T cell fraction (not recorded which). V and J are TRBV3-1 and TRBJ2-7; no clear D. The TCR was taken from a male donor with ankylosing spondylitis or in good health (not recorded which). The CDR3 DNA reads TGTGCCAGCAGCCAAGTATGGCAGCCAAACTACGAGCAGTACTTC. Translating it yields CASSQVWQPNYEQYF.